The 31 T cell receptor beta chains below were found in one sample sequenced in a study of T cell responses to AZD1222 COVID-19 vaccine. The protocol was immunoSEQ multiplex PCR, while the TCRdb copy is restricted to in-frame clones and leaves out a portion. Among about 180,000 clones, around 90% were seen once, and the ten largest hold 7.7%. The specimen was peripheral blood, collected on day 0 of AZD1222 vaccination. These receptors came from an adult in good health.

The chain employs TRBV4-1 and TRBJ2-1, with a tentative D call TRBD2 (5 bases). V was cut by 0 bases and J by 8 bases, with 17 bases left in between. Germline loops: CDR1 MGHRA, CDR2 YSYEKL. The CDR3 runs to 16 residues. DNA of the CDR3: TGCGCCAGCAGCCAAGATCAAGCGGCGAGTCGGGATGAGCAGTTCTTC. Translation: CASSQDQAASRDEQFF.

This clone occurred once. V and J are TRBV20-1 and TRBJ2-5; D call uncertain. Germline V CDR1 and CDR2: DFQATT, SNEGSKA (reference sequence). The V and J ends lost 3 bases and 4 bases respectively, with 15 bases between them. This CDR3 is built from 14 residues. The CDR3 region is CSASAGRGGETQYF. The CDR3 DNA reads as TGCAGTGCTAGTGCCGGGCGAGGCGGAGAGACCCAGTACTTC.

In this sample, this clone turned up once. The CDR3 sequence is CASSLADRFGNTIYF. The CDR3 DNA follows: TGTGCCAGCAGTTTAGCGGACAGGTTTGGAAACACCATATATTTT. The chain has TRBV28 and TRBJ1-3; 7 bases map to TRBD1. The CDR3 runs to 15 residues. Germline CDR1 and CDR2: MDHEN and SYDVKM. V lost 2 bases, J lost 3 bases, and 4 bases stayed unmatched.

The chain joins TRBV25-1 to TRBJ2-7; D is uncertain. CDR3 length equals 15 residues. Germline V CDR1 and CDR2: MGHDK, SYGVNS. The germline V and J ends were trimmed by 1 base and 0 bases, with 10 bases remaining between them. The CDR3 bases are TGTGCCAGCAGTGAATTCCTGACGGACTCCTACGAGCAGTACTTC. Translated, it gives CASSEFLTDSYEQYF.

The V call is TRBV28, the J call TRBJ1-1; D is possibly TRBD1 (6 bases). V lost 8 bases and J 0 bases, leaving 16 bases between the germline ends. CDR3 size: 15 residues. CDR1 MDHEN and CDR2 SYDVKM come from the germline V gene. CDR3 residues: CASSLPGHMNTEAFF. CDR3 nucleotides: TGTGCCAGCTCCCTCCCGGGACACATGAACACTGAAGCTTTCTTT.

The chain carries TRBV18 and TRBJ2-1, with a tentative D call TRBD1 (6 bases). The CDR3 is made up of 13 amino acids. Trimming shortened V by 0 bases and J by 9 bases, and 9 bases separated the two germline ends. Germline lookup yields CDR1 KGHSH and CDR2 LQKENI. The CDR3 DNA reads as TGTGCCAGCTCACCACCTGGGGGCGGTGAGCAGTTCTTC. Translating gives CASSPPGGGEQFF.

V gene TRBV13 combines with J gene TRBJ2-7; D call uncertain. The CDR3 has 12 amino acids. Germline CDR1 reads PRHDT; CDR2 reads FYEKMQ (reference sequence). Trimming took 1 base from V and 2 from J, leaving 3 bases between them. CDR3 bases: TGTGCCAGCAGCTTAGCGGCCTACGAGCAGTACTTC. Translating gives CASSLAAYEQYF. The full variable domain, rest sourced from reference TRBV13 and TRBJ2-7, is AAGVIQSPRHLIKEKRETATLKCYPIPRHDTVYWYQQGPGQDPQFLISFYEKMQSDKGSIPDRFSAQQFSDYHSELNMSSLELGDSALYFCASSLAAYEQYFGPGTRLTVT.

The chain employs TRBV19 and TRBJ2-2; no clear D. Germline V gene lookup returns CDR1 LNHDA and CDR2 SQIVND (reference sequence). V lost 8 bases and J lost 0, with 7 bases in between. The CDR3 sequence is 13 residues long. This CDR3 reads CASGKANTGELFF. CDR3 DNA: TGTGCCAGTGGCAAAGCGAACACCGGGGAGCTGTTTTTT.

This rearrangement joins TRBV7-2 to TRBJ1-2; D is uncertain. This CDR3 region has 14 residues. Trimming cost V 5 bases and J 3 bases, with 13 bases left between them. The germline gives CDR1 SGHTA, CDR2 FQGNSA. For the CDR3, the DNA is TGTGCCAGCAGCCCTAGAGGTTCGCACTATGGCTACACCTTC. Amino acid sequence: CASSPRGSHYGYTF.

This clone was found once. The V and J genes are TRBV25-1 and TRBJ1-2, with 7 bases fitting TRBD1. This CDR3 spans 15 amino acids. Trimming at V came to 2 bases and at J to 6 bases, leaving 9 bases not matched to a gene. CDR1 and CDR2 from the germline V gene are MGHDK and SYGVNS. The CDR3 reads CASSERQGVGDGYTF. In nucleotides, the CDR3 is TGTGCCAGCAGTGAACGGCAGGGGGTAGGAGATGGCTACACCTTC.

This chain uses TRBV7-6 with TRBJ2-7; the match to TRBD2 covers 12 bases. Per germline, CDR1 SGHVS and CDR2 FNYEAQ. The CDR3 sequence is 16 residues long. V shed 5 bases, J shed 6 bases, and the junction held 11 bases outside the gene matches. In DNA, the CDR3 is TGTGCCAGCAGCATGACCGGACTAGCGGGGATCTTCGAGCAGTACTTC. Its translation is CASSMTGLAGIFEQYF. The full variable domain, completed using reference TRBV7-6 and TRBJ2-7, is GAGVSQSPRYKVTKRGQDVALRCDPISGHVSLYWYRQALGQGPEFLTYFNYEAQQDKSGLPNDRFSAERPEGSISTLTIQRTEQRDSAMYRCASSMTGLAGIFEQYFGPGTRLTVT.

The genes are TRBV6-5 and TRBJ1-5, with TRBD1 as a possible D gene (5 bases). Trimming took off 6 bases at V and 2 bases at J, with 14 bases between the two ends. CDR1 is MNHEY and CDR2 is SVGAGI in the germline V gene. The CDR3 is made up of 15 amino acids. CDR3 nucleotides: TGTGCCAGCAGGGACGGTAGGGGACGCAATCAGCCCCAGCATTTT. It is translated as CASRDGRGRNQPQHF.

This clone was seen only a few times. The same CDR3 can be traced to other DNA sequences in this sample. This chain connects TRBV30 to TRBJ1-5; D might be TRBD1 (6 bases). The V gene lost 0 bases and the J gene lost 5 bases, with 8 bases spanning the gap. This CDR3 comprises 13 residues. CDR1 and CDR2 (germline): GTSNPN, SVGIG (reference sequence). DNA for the CDR3: TGTGCCTGGAGTGTAGGGGGGGATCAGCCCCAGCATTTT. Protein sequence: CAWSVGGDQPQHF.

This clone was seen just once. The genes are TRBV7-6 and TRBJ1-6; 7 bases are shared with TRBD1. Germline loops: CDR1 SGHVS, CDR2 FNYEAQ. The junction had 9 bases not matched to a gene; V was cut back by 6 bases and J by 7 bases. The CDR3 runs 15 residues. The CDR3 loop reads CASRPLTGANSPLHF. Written as DNA, the CDR3 is TGTGCCAGCAGACCTCTTACAGGGGCGAATTCACCCCTCCACTTT.

The chain couples TRBV2 to TRBJ2-3; the D gene is possibly TRBD1 (7 bases). CDR1 and CDR2 (germline): SNHLY, FYNNEI. There are 14 residues in the CDR3. Trimming removed 3 bases from V and 6 bases from J, with 13 bases in between. The DNA of the CDR3 is TGTGCCAGCAGTGACAGTCAGGGGGGCGATACGCAGTATTTT. It encodes CASSDSQGGDTQYF.

The genes are TRBV24-1 and TRBJ2-2; 7 nucleotides line up with TRBD2. The CDR3 sequence is 13 residues long. Germline values: CDR1 KGHDR, CDR2 SFDVKD. The junction had 4 bases not matched to a gene; V was cut back by 3 bases and J by 10 bases. CDR3 in DNA: TGTGCCACCAGTGATGGGACTATGAAGGAGCTGTTTTTT. This sequence encodes CATSDGTMKELFF.

The chain combines TRBV5-5 with TRBJ1-1, with D unclear. Germline loops: CDR1 SGHKS, CDR2 YYEKEE (reference sequence). V shed 4 bases and J shed 10 bases, with 17 bases lying between them. The CDR3 loop spans 13 amino acids. The CDR3 spells CASSPTPGEGAFF. In nucleotides, the CDR3 is TGTGCCAGCAGCCCTACCCCCGGGGAGGGAGCTTTCTTT.

This clone was seen once. This chain joins TRBV10-3 and TRBJ2-5; D is perhaps TRBD2 (6 bases). V lost 2 bases and J 0 bases, leaving 10 bases between the germline ends. This CDR3 region has 15 residues. Looked up from germline, CDR1 is ENHRY and CDR2 is SYGVKD. The CDR3: CAISEPGLHQETQYF. DNA of the CDR3: TGTGCCATCAGTGAGCCGGGACTCCACCAAGAGACCCAGTACTTC.

The genes are TRBV5-1 and TRBJ2-7; 11 bases are a match to TRBD1. Germline CDR1 is SGHRS and CDR2 is YFSETQ. The CDR3 is made up of 14 amino acids. V trimming: 3 bases; J trimming: 2 bases; junction bases outside the gene matches: 1. The CDR3 loop is CASSSGQGAYEQYF. CDR3 sequence (DNA): TGCGCCAGCAGCTCGGGACAGGGGGCCTACGAGCAGTACTTC. Full variable domain (remainder filled in from reference TRBV5-1 and TRBJ2-7): KAGVTQTPRYLIKTRGQQVTLSCSPISGHRSVSWYQQTPGQGLQFLFEYFSETQRNKGNFPGRFSGRQFSNSRSEMNVSTLELGDSALYLCASSSGQGAYEQYFGPGTRLTVT.

The chain links TRBV28 to TRBJ2-7, with 9 bases matching TRBD1. Germline V CDR1 and CDR2: MDHEN, SYDVKM. The ends lost 6 bases at V and 1 base at J; junction bases unmatched: 7. This CDR3 spans 15 amino acids. This CDR3 reads CASSGEGTGSYEQYF. The CDR3 DNA reads TGTGCCAGCAGCGGAGAGGGGACAGGGTCCTACGAGCAGTACTTC.

The rearrangement links TRBV7-9 to TRBJ1-2, with TRBD1 matching over 9 bases. With 0 bases clipped from V and 6 bases from J, the junction kept 8 bases outside the gene matches. The CDR3 runs 16 residues. Germline V gene data show CDR1 as SEHNR and CDR2 as FQNEAQ (reference sequence). CDR3 bases: TGTGCCAGCAGCTTAGCCTACCGGGACAGGGTGGATGGCTACACCTTC. Translated: CASSLAYRDRVDGYTF.

V usage is TRBV5-1 and J usage is TRBJ1-6, with D unresolved. The V and J ends lost 0 bases and 7 bases respectively, with 5 bases between them. This CDR3 has 13 amino acids. The germline gives CDR1 SGHRS, CDR2 YFSETQ. CDR3 amino acids: CASSLERNSPLHF. CDR3 coding DNA: TGCGCCAGCAGCTTGGAAAGAAATTCACCCCTCCACTTT.

The V gene is TRBV7-2, the J gene TRBJ1-1, with D tentatively TRBD1 (5 bases). The CDR3 consists of 12 residues. V was shortened by 7 bases and J by 9 bases, with 15 bases between the two germline ends. Germline CDR1 reads SGHTA; CDR2 reads FQGNSA. The chain's CDR3 is CASTDPGHKAFF. CDR3 coding DNA: TGTGCCAGCACCGACCCGGGGCATAAAGCTTTCTTT.

This clone was seen only once. V gene TRBV10-2 combines with J gene TRBJ2-1; 13 bases line up with TRBD2. CDR1 is WSHSY and CDR2 is SAAADI in the germline V gene. This CDR3 spans 15 amino acids. V lost 5 bases, J lost 4 bases, and 2 bases stayed unmatched. In nucleotides, the CDR3 is TGCGCCAGCAGTTTGACTAGCGGGGGGTACAATGAGCAGTTCTTC. This encodes CASSLTSGGYNEQFF.

This clone was observed a single time. The chain joins TRBV2 to TRBJ2-6, with D perhaps being TRBD1 or TRBD2 (5 bases each). V was pared by 5 bases and J by 2 bases, with 19 bases between. CDR1 and CDR2 (germline): SNHLY, FYNNEI. The CDR3 runs 18 residues. CDR3 region: CASSTYSGTFTGANVLTF. The CDR3 DNA reads TGTGCCAGCAGTACCTATTCCGGGACGTTTACTGGGGCCAACGTCCTGACTTTC.

V gene TRBV11-3 combines with J gene TRBJ2-2; D unresolved. Germline V gene sequence: CDR1 SGHNT, CDR2 YENEEA. Trimming removed 5 bases from V and 4 bases from J, with 17 bases in between. The CDR3 covers 16 residues. The CDR3 spells CASSDTRQGFTGELFF. In nucleotides, the CDR3 is TGTGCCAGCAGCGATACAAGACAAGGTTTCACCGGGGAGCTGTTTTTT.

This clone was counted a few times. The gene calls are TRBV4-2 and TRBJ1-5, with D maybe TRBD1 (5 bases). The CDR3 has 16 amino acids. Germline CDR1 LGHNA, CDR2 YNFKEQ. Deletions cut 0 bases from V and 9 bases from J, with 18 bases between. CDR3 in DNA: TGTGCCAGCAGCCAAGATGAGGGGTCAGGTCCTTGGCCCCAGCATTTT. Protein product: CASSQDEGSGPWPQHF.

The gene calls are TRBV10-2 and TRBJ1-4; D call uncertain. This CDR3 has 14 residues. Trimming removed 0 bases from V and 7 bases from J, with 9 bases in between. The V gene's germline CDR1 is WSHSY and CDR2 SAAADI. The CDR3 reads CASSESLLTEKLFF. CDR3 in DNA: TGCGCCAGCAGTGAGTCTCTCCTCACTGAAAAACTGTTTTTT.

This clone has a single count. The CDR3 DNA sequence: TGCGCCAGCAGCTTTCAACAGGGGGATAGGGGCTACACCTTC. This gives the protein CASSFQQGDRGYTF. The chain joins TRBV5-1 to TRBJ1-2, with 8 bases matching TRBD1. Trimming at V came to 2 bases and at J to 8 bases, leaving 8 bases not matched to a gene. This CDR3 region has 14 residues. Germline V CDR1 and CDR2: SGHRS, YFSETQ.

This clone was picked up a small number of times. V and J are TRBV9 and TRBJ1-6; the D is unclear. Germline assignment: CDR1 SGDLS and CDR2 YYNGEE. V lost 6 bases to trimming and J lost 8 bases, with 12 bases between them. This CDR3 is built from 13 residues. CDR3 protein: CASIPVPYSPLHF. CDR3 DNA: TGTGCCAGCATCCCTGTTCCGTATTCACCCCTCCACTTT. The variable domain in full, completed from reference TRBV9 and TRBJ1-6, reads DSGVTQTPKHLITATGQRVTLRCSPRSGDLSVYWYQQSLDQGLQFLIQYYNGEERAKGNILERFSAQQFPDLHSELNLSSLELGDSALYFCASIPVPYSPLHFGNGTRLTVT.

CDR3 in DNA: TGTGCCAGCAGCCAAGAAAACAGGGGGTCTTACGAGCAGTACTTC. Translating it yields CASSQENRGSYEQYF. The V gene is TRBV14, the J gene TRBJ2-7, with 8 bases that match TRBD1. Germline CDR1 is SGHDN and CDR2 is FVKESK. With V trimmed by 0 bases and J by 4 bases, 5 bases remained unmatched. The CDR3 loop spans 15 amino acids.